This is a list of T cell receptor beta chains from one sample in a study of STAT3 mutations in large granular lymphocyte leukemia. TCRdb keeps only in-frame clones here, not all; method: immunoSEQ multiplex PCR. The sample has roughly 46,000 clones, around 80% seen once. Material: PBMCs. The receptor source for this set is a human donor with T large granular lymphocyte leukemia. Some clones in this sample may be carry-over from other donors' samples. CDR3s include the opening cysteine and the closing phenylalanine or tryptophan.

cdr3_aa	v_call	j_call
CASSPTGRIVYGYTF	TRBV19	TRBJ1-2
CASSLTGNNEQFF	TRBV7-4	TRBJ2-1
CASRGDAGNTIYF	TRBV2	TRBJ1-3
CASSLDSYNEQFF	TRBV7-9	TRBJ2-1
CATYEQYF	TRBV3-2	TRBJ2-7
CASSFSGGRIGSPLHF	TRBV7-9	TRBJ1-6
CASSTQRGTYNEQFF	TRBV7-9	TRBJ2-1
CASNRADQETQYF	TRBV19	TRBJ2-5
CASSHPNAGGGGIKTGELFF	TRBV4-1	TRBJ2-2
CASSPQGNEKLFF	TRBV4-2	TRBJ1-4
CASRPRSSGYGYTF	TRBV5-1	TRBJ1-2